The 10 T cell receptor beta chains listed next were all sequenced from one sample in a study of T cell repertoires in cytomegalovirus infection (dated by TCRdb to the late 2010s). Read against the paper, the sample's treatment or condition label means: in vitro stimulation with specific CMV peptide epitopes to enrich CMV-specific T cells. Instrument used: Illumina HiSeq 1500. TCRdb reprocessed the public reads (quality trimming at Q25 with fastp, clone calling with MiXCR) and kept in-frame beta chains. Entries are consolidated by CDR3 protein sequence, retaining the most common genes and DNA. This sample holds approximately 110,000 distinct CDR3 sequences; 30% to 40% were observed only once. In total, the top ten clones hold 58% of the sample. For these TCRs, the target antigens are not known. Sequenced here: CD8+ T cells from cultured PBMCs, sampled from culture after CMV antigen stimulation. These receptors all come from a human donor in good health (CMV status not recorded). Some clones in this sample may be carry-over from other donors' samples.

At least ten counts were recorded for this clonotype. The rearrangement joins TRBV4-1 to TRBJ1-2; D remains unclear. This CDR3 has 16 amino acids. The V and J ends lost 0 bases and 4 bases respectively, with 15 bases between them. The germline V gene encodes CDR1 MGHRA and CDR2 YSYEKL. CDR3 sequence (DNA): TGCGCCAGCAGCCAAGATCACGGGCAGCTTAGCTATGGCTACACCTTC. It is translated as CASSQDHGQLSYGYTF.

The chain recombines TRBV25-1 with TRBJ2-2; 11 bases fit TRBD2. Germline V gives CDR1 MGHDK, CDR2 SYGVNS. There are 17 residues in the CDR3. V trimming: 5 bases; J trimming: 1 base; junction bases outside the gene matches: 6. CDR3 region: CASSPLGLAVNTGELFF. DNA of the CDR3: TGTGCCAGCAGTCCCCTGGGACTAGCGGTGAACACCGGGGAGCTGTTTTTT.

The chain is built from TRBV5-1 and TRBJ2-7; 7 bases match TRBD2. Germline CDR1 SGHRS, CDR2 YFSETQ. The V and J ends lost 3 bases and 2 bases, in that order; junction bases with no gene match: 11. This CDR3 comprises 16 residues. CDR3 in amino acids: CASSWAPGTTTYEQYF. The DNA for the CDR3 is TGCGCCAGCAGCTGGGCTCCCGGGACTACCACCTACGAGCAGTACTTC.

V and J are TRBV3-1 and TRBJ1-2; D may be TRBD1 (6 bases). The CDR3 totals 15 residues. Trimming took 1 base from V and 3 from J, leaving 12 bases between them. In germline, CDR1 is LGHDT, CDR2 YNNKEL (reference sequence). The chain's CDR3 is CASSQVAGAHYGYTF. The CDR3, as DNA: TGTGCCAGCAGCCAAGTTGCAGGGGCTCACTATGGCTACACCTTC.

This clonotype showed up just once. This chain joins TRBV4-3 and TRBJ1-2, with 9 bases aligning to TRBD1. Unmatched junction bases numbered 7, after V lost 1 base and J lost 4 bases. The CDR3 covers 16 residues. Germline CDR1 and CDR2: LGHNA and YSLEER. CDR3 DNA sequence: TGCGCCAGCAGCCAAGCCGGGACAGGGTCCCTCTATGGCTACACCTTC. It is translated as CASSQAGTGSLYGYTF.

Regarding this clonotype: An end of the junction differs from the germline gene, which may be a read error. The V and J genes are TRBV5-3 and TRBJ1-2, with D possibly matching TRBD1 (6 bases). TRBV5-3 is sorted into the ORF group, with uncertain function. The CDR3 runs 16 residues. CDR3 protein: CASSLEGQLQNHGYTF. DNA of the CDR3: TGTGCCAGCAGCTTGGAGGGACAACTCCAAAACCATGGCTACACCTTC.

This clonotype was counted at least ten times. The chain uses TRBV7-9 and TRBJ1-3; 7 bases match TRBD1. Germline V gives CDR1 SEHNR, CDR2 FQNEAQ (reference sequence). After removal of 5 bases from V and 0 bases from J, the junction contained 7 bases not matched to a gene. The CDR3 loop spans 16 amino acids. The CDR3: CASSRTGWDSGNTIYF. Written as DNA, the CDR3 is TGTGCCAGCAGCCGGACAGGATGGGACTCTGGAAACACCATATATTTT.

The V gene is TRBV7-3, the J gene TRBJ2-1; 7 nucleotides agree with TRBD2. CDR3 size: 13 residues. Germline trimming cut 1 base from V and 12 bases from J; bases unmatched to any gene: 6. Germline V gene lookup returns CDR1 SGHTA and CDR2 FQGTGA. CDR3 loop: CASSLISGEGQFF. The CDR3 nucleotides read TGTGCCAGCAGCTTAATCAGCGGGGAAGGGCAGTTCTTC. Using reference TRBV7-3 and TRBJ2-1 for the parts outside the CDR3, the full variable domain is GAGVSQTPSNKVTEKGKYVELRCDPISGHTALYWYRQSLGQGPEFLIYFQGTGAADDSGLPNDRFFAVRPEGSVSTLKIQRTERGDSAVYLCASSLISGEGQFFGPGTRLTVL.

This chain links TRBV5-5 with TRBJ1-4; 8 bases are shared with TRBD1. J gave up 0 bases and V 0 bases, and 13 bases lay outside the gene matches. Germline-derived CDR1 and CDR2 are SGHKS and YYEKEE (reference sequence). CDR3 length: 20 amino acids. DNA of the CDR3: TGTGCCAGCAGCTTGGTTCCTCCCGGACAGGGACTTGCAACTAATGAAAAACTGTTTTTT. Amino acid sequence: CASSLVPPGQGLATNEKLFF.

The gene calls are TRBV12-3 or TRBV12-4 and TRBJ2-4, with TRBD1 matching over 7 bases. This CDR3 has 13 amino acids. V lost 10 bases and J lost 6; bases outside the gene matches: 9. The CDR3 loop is CATSVDRLNIQYF. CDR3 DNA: TGTGCCACCTCGGTGGACAGGCTAAACATTCAGTACTTC.